The following is a T cell receptor (beta chain) sequence with its context. Produced via immunoSEQ multiplex PCR; TCRdb's table is partial and in-frame only. This table holds some 240,000 clones, around 84% found once. This entry belongs to a study of blood T cell repertoires in COVID-19. The receptor's source is a man between 25 and 39 years old with acute COVID-19. Sequencing was carried out using PBMCs or T cells enriched from blood (not recorded which).

The CDR3 loop is CASSVGAGDQPQHF. Here the CDR3 DNA reads TGTGCCAGCAGCGTAGGTGCGGGAGATCAGCCCCAGCATTTT. V gene TRBV9 combines with J gene TRBJ1-5; D gene uncertain. From germline, CDR1 is SGDLS and CDR2 YYNGEE. The CDR3 is 14 amino acids. V shed 0 bases and J shed 5 bases, with 9 bases lying between them.